This entry concerns a single TCR beta chain. The antigen is unknown. Donors were drawn from the approximately 120-subject validation cohort, separate from the approximately 680-subject first cohort. The CDR3 loop spans 15 amino acids. V lost 4 bases, J lost 3 bases, and 5 bases stayed unmatched. CDR1 is SNHLY and CDR2 is FYNNEI in the germline V gene. This sample is drawn from a study of cytomegalovirus exposure and HLA in healthy donors. Overall study context: Both the roughly 120 validation repertoires and the roughly 640 first-cohort repertoires used the same platform, as reported by a later analysis. Whole-study findings and limits: The study labeled roughly 160 TCR beta chains cytomegalovirus-associated. The TCR clusters that emerged in the first cohort tended, a later analysis found, to co-occur in the 120 or so validation repertoires.

Profiled with immunoSEQ multiplex PCR; TCRdb holds only in-frame clones, not every one. Among over 150,000 clones listed, around nine tenths were seen once. The chain is built from TRBV2 and TRBJ1-5, with TRBD1 matching over 8 bases. Sequenced material: PBMCs. The TCR originated in a man between 18 and 29 years old in good health and CMV-seropositive. The CDR3 is CASSVWTGINQPQHF. Written as DNA, the CDR3 is TGTGCCAGCAGTGTTTGGACAGGGATCAATCAGCCCCAGCATTTT.